The clone carrying this TCR beta chain occurred once. One end of the junction is discordant with germline, which a read error may explain. Additional DNA sequences in this sample encode the identical CDR3. Germline values: CDR1 SGHNT, CDR2 YYREEE (reference sequence). This CDR3 is built from 16 residues. Libraries were prepared by immunoSEQ multiplex PCR; TCRdb keeps only in-frame clonotypes and omits some of them. The table includes about 64,000 clones, 88% detected once. The sample belongs to a study of OX40 agonist ivuxolimab in advanced cancers. The TCR originated in an adult with an advanced solid tumor such as melanoma, head and neck, liver or kidney cancer. The chain links TRBV5-4 to TRBJ1-4; D is ambiguous. Sequenced here: CD4+ or CD8+ T cells sorted from blood, sampled in a trial of the OX40 agonist ivuxolimab. CDR3 sequence: CASSPEPDKSNEKLFF. In DNA form, the CDR3 reads TGTGCCAGCAGCCCAGAGCCAGACAAATCTAATGAAAAGCTGTTTTTT.